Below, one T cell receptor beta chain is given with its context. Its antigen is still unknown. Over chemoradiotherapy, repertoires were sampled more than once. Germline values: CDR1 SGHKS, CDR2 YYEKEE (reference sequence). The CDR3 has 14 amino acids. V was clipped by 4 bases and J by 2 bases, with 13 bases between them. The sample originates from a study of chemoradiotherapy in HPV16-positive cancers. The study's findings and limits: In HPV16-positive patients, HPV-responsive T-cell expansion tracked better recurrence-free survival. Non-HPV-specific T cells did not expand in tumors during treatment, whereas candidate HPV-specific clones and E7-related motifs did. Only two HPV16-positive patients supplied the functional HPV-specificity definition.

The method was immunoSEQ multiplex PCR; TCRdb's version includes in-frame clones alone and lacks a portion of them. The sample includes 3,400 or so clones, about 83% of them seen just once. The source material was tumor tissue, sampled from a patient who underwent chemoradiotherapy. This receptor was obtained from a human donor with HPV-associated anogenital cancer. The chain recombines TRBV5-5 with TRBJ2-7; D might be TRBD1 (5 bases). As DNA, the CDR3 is TGTGCCAGCAGCCTCTGGACATCGACCTACGAGCAGTACTTC. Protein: CASSLWTSTYEQYF.